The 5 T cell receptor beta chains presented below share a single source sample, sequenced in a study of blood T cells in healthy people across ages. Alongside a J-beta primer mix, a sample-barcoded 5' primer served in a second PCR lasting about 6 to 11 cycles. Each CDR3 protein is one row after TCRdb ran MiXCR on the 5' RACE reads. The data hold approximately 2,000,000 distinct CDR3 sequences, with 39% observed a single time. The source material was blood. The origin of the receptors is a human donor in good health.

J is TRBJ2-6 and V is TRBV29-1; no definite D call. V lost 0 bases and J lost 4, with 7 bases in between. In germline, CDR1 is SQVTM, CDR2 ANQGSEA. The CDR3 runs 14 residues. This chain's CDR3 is CSVEDSQGANVLTF. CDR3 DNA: TGCAGCGTTGAAGATTCTCAGGGGGCCAACGTCCTGACTTTC. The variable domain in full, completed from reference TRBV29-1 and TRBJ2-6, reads SAVISQKPSRDICQRGTSLTIQCQVDSQVTMMFWYRQQPGQSLTLIATANQGSEATYESGFVIDKFPISRPNLTFSTLTVSNMSPEDSSIYLCSVEDSQGANVLTFGAGSRLTVL.

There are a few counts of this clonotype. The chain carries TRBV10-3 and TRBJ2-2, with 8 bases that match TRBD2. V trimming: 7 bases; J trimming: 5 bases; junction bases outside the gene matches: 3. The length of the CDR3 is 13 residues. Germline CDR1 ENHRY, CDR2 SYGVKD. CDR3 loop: CAITSGGTGELFF. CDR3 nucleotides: TGTGCCATCACCAGCGGGGGAACCGGGGAGCTGTTTTTT.

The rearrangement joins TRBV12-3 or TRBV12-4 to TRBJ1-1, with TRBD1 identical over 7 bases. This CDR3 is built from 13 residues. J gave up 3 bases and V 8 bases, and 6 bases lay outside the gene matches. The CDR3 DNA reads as TGTGCCAGCGAGACAGGGACTGACACTGAAGCTTTCTTT. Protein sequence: CASETGTDTEAFF.

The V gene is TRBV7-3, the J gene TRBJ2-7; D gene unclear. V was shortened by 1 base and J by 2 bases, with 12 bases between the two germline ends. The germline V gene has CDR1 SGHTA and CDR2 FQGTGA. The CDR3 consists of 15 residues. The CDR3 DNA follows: TGTGCCAGCAGCTTAAGGCGAGACAAAACCTACGAGCAGTACTTC. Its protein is CASSLRRDKTYEQYF.

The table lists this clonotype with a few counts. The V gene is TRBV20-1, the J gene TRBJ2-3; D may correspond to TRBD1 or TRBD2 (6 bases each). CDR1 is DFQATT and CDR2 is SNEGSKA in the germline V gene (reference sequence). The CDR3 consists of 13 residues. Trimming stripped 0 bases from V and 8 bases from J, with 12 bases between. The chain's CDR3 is CSARDGGGVTQYF. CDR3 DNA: TGCAGTGCTAGAGATGGAGGGGGAGTTACGCAGTATTTT.